This T cell receptor beta chain was recovered during a study of T-cell memory formation after mild COVID-19. Study in general: Clusters of TCRs were largely donor specific.

Remarks on this clonotype: Antigen: not known.

Germline CDR1 reads MDHEN; CDR2 reads SYDVKM. The length of the CDR3 is 14 residues. Trimming removed 8 bases at V and 1 base at J, with 9 bases between. Using its own MiXCR run on the 5' RACE reads, TCRdb lists one record per CDR3 protein. This repertoire shows a few hundred thousand distinct CDR3 sequences, just under 20% found once; its top ten account for 20% to 25%. Study-level points and caveats: The study found balanced CD4/CD8 in clones contracting day 15 to 85 and a CD4+ lean in later expanders.

The specimen was PBMCs or a T cell subset sorted from them (not recorded which). J is TRBJ2-6 and V is TRBV28; the D gene is possibly TRBD2 (6 bases). This receptor was obtained from a man aged 18 to 30 who had mild COVID-19 (a few samples of this study predate the infection). Cell type and time point are not known. The CDR3 region is CASAGGSGANVLTF. CDR3 sequence (DNA): TGTGCCAGCGCTGGGGGGTCTGGGGCCAACGTCCTGACTTTC.